Listed below are T cell receptor beta chains from one sample, sequenced in a study of blood T cell repertoires in COVID-19. Assay: immunoSEQ multiplex PCR; the TCRdb copy retains only in-frame clones and omits some. The sample shows tens of thousands of clones, more than 75% of them seen only once. Material for sequencing was peripheral blood. These receptors were collected from a man aged 50 to 60 with active COVID-19. Both conserved end residues are part of each CDR3. The order of the fields is V gene, clone size, D gene, J gene, CDR3 DNA, CDR3 protein. The D gene is left open where the match is weak. Clone size is stated in some rows and not others, as once, few, many or a class when expanded.

TRBV3-1/TRBV3-2	-	TRBD1	TRBJ2-3	TGTGCCAGCAGCCTTCTAAGGGCCCGTGACAGGGATGGTAGCACAGATACGCAGTATTTT	CASSLLRARDRDGSTDTQYF
TRBV7-2	-	TRBD2	TRBJ2-6	TGTGCCAGCAGCTACCGGGGGGGTTCTGGGGCCAACGTCCTGACTTTC	CASSYRGGSGANVLTF
TRBV4-3	-	-	TRBJ2-1	TGCGCCAGCAGCCAAGATCTGAGGCTCTATGAGCAGTTCTTC	CASSQDLRLYEQFF
TRBV4-3	-	-	TRBJ2-3	TGCGCCAGCAGCCAAGATCAGGGAACGCAGTATTTT	CASSQDQGTQYF
TRBV6-5	once	TRBD2	TRBJ2-5	TGTGCCAGCAGCACCCGAAGGACTAGAGAGACCCAGTACTTC	CASSTRRTRETQYF
TRBV3-1/TRBV3-2	-	-	TRBJ2-7	TGTGCCAGCAGCCAAGTTCCCGACGTCCCAGGATACGAGCAGTACTTC	CASSQVPDVPGYEQYF
TRBV7-2	-	TRBD2	TRBJ2-1	TGTGCCAGCAGCCCCCGGTTGGGGCCCGGGGGGGAGCAGTTCTTC	CASSPRLGPGGEQFF
TRBV7-2	-	-	TRBJ2-3	TGTGCCAGCAGCAACAGAAAAGGCGCAGATACGCAGTATTTT	CASSNRKGADTQYF
TRBV4-1	-	-	TRBJ2-2	TGCGCCAGCAGCCACCAAAGATTAGCGGCGGGCGGGGAGCTGTTTTTT	CASSHQRLAAGGELFF
TRBV7-3	-	TRBD2	TRBJ2-1	TGTGCCAGCAGCTTAAACGCTGGGGGACTAGCGGGAGGGAATGAGCAGTTCTTC	CASSLNAGGLAGGNEQFF
TRBV10-3	-	-	TRBJ2-7	TGTGCCATCAGTGACTCTACGACAAAGAGCTCCTACGAGCAGTACTTC	CAISDSTTKSSYEQYF
TRBV29-1	-	TRBD1	TRBJ1-2	TGCCTGGGGCAGGGGGCCAGTGGGTACACCTTC	CLGQGASGYTF
TRBV7-9	-	TRBD1	TRBJ2-7	TGTGCCAGCAGCCGGGGACAGGGAAGCGAGCAGTACTTC	CASSRGQGSEQYF
TRBV5-4	-	TRBD1	TRBJ1-2	TGTGCCAGCAGCTTGAGGGGACAGGGGGCAGGTGGCTACACCTTC	CASSLRGQGAGGYTF
TRBV9	once	TRBD2	TRBJ2-5	TGTGCCAGCAGCGCAGGGACTAGCGGGAGGGCAGAGGAGACCCAGTACTTC	CASSAGTSGRAEETQYF
TRBV10-3	-	TRBD2	TRBJ2-1	TGTGCCTTCTCGGGGGGAGACCCGTACAATGAGCAGTTCTTC	CAFSGGDPYNEQFF
TRBV5-1	-	-	TRBJ1-1	TGCGCCAGCGCCCTGGTTGGAGGGGCGAACACTGAAGCTTTCTTT	CASALVGGANTEAFF
TRBV19	-	TRBD1	TRBJ1-4	TGTGCCAGTAGCCGAGACAGGGCAACTAATGAAAAACTGTTTTTT	CASSRDRATNEKLFF
TRBV18	-	TRBD2	TRBJ2-7	TGTGCCAGCTCTCCCCCCCGGACTAGCGCCTACGAGCAGTACTTC	CASSPPRTSAYEQYF
TRBV5-1	-	TRBD1	TRBJ1-2	TGCGCCAGCAGAAAACAGGGGACCTTTAACTATGGCTACACCTTC	CASRKQGTFNYGYTF
TRBV5-1	-	-	TRBJ1-1	TGCGCCAGCAGCTTAGCGCCCATCACTGAAGCTTTCTTT	CASSLAPITEAFF
TRBV5-4	-	TRBD1	TRBJ2-5	TGTGCCAGCAGAGGTGGGGACAGGGGGGGTTCAGAGACCCAGTACTTC	CASRGGDRGGSETQYF
TRBV5-4	few	TRBD2	TRBJ2-5	TGTGCCAGCAGCTCCGGGACTAGAAAAGAGACCCAGTACTTC	CASSSGTRKETQYF
TRBV6-5	-	TRBD2	TRBJ2-1	TGTGCCAGCATCAGGGAGCGGGATAAGAGTGAGCAGTTCTTC	CASIRERDKSEQFF
TRBV7-2	once	-	TRBJ1-4	TGTGCCAGCAGCCCCGACCTGACTGGGAATGAAAAACTGTTTTTT	CASSPDLTGNEKLFF
TRBV30	once	TRBD1	TRBJ1-1	TGTGCCTGGAACAGGGGGGCCTTGAACACTGAAGCTTTCTTT	CAWNRGALNTEAFF
TRBV9	-	TRBD2	TRBJ2-3	TGTGCCAGCAGCGTAGCGGGAGGGCCCGTAGATACGCAGTATTTT	CASSVAGGPVDTQYF
TRBV2	-	TRBD2	TRBJ2-2	TGTGCCAGCAGTCTGGGACTAGCGGACACCGGGGAGCTGTTTTTT	CASSLGLADTGELFF
TRBV25-1	-	TRBD1	TRBJ1-1	TGTGCCAGCAGTCCCACGGGGGCAGGGGGCACTGAAGCTTTCTTT	CASSPTGAGGTEAFF
TRBV5-1	-	-	TRBJ1-4	TGCGCCAGCAGCTTCGGGGGGCTAGCTAATGAAAAACTGTTTTTT	CASSFGGLANEKLFF
TRBV3-1/TRBV3-2	-	-	TRBJ2-3	TGTGCCAGCAGAAACGGGAGAGCGCAGTATTTT	CASRNGRAQYF
TRBV7-2	-	-	TRBJ2-1	TGTGCCAGCAGCTTAACGTCGGGACTCCATAATGAGCAGTTCTTC	CASSLTSGLHNEQFF
TRBV7-2	-	TRBD1	TRBJ1-5	TGTGCCAGCAGCTTAGACAGGGGGCGGAATCAGCCCCAGCATTTT	CASSLDRGRNQPQHF
TRBV7-2	-	-	TRBJ2-7	TGTGCCAGCAGCACCCGCCTGGGACATACCTACGAGCAGTACTTC	CASSTRLGHTYEQYF